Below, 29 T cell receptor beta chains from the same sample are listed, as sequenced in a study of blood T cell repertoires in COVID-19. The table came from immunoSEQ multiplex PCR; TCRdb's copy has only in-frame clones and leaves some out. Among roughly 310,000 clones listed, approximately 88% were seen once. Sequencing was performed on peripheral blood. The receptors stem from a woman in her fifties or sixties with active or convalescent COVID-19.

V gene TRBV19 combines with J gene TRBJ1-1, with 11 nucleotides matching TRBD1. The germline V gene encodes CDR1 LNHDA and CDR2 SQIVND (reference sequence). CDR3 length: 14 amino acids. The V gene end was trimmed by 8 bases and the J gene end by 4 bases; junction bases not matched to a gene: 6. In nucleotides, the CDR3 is TGTGCCAGTCGGACAGGGGGCTTGGGCACTGAAGCTTTCTTT. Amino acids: CASRTGGLGTEAFF. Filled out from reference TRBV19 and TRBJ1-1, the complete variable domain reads DGGITQSPKYLFRKEGQNVTLSCEQNLNHDAMYWYRQDPGQGLRLIYYSQIVNDFQKGDIAEGYSVSREKKESFPLTVTSAQKNPTAFYLCASRTGGLGTEAFFGQGTRLTVV.

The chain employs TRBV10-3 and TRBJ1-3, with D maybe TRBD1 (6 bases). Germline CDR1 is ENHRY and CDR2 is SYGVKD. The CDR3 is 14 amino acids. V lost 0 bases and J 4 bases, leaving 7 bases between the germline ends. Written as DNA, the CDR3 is TGTGCCATCAGTGAGTCGACAGGAGGAAACACCATATATTTT. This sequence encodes CAISESTGGNTIYF.

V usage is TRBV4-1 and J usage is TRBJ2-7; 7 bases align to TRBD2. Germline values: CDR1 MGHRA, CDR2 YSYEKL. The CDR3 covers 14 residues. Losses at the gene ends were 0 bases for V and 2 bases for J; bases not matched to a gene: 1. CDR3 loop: CASSQETSAYEQYF. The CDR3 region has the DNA TGCGCCAGCAGCCAAGAAACTAGCGCCTACGAGCAGTACTTC.

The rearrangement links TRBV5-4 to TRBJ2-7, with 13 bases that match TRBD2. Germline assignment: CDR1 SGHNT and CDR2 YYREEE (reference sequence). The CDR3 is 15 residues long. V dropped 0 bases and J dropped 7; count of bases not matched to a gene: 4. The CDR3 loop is CASSLGGLAGDEQYF. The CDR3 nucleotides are TGTGCCAGCAGCTTGGGCGGACTAGCGGGAGATGAGCAGTACTTC.

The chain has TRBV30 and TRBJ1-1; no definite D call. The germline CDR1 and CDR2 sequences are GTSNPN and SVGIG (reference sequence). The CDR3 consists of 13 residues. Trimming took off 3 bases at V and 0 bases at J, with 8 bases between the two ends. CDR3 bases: TGTGCCTGGAGGACAAGCATGAACACTGAAGCTTTCTTT. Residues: CAWRTSMNTEAFF. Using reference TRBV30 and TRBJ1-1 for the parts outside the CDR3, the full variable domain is SQTIHQWPATLVQPVGSPLSLECTVEGTSNPNLYWYRQAAGRGLQLLFYSVGIGQISSEVPQNLSASRPQDRQFILSSKKLLLSDSGFYLCAWRTSMNTEAFFGQGTRLTVV.

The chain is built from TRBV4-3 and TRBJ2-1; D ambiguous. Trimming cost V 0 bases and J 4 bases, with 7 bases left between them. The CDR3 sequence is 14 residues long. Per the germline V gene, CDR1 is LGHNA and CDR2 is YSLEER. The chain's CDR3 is CASSQEVTYNEQFF. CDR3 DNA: TGCGCCAGCAGCCAAGAAGTCACTTACAATGAGCAGTTCTTC.

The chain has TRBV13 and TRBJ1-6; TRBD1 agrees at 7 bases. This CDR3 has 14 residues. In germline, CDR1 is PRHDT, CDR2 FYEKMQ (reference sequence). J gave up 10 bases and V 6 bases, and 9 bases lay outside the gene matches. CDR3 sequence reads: CASRAQGVGSPLHF. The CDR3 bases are TGTGCCAGCAGGGCCCAGGGGGTAGGATCACCCCTCCACTTT.

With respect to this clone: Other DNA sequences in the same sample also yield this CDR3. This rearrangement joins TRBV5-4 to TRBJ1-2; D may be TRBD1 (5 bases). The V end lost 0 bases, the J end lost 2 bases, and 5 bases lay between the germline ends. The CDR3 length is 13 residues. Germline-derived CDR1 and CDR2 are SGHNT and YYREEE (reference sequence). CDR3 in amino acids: CASSLAGNYGYTF. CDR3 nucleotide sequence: TGTGCCAGCAGCTTGGCAGGGAACTATGGCTACACCTTC.

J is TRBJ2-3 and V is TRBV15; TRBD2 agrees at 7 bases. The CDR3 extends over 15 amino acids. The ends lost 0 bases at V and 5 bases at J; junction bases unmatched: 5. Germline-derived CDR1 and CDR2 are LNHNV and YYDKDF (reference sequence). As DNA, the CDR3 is TGTGCCACCAGCAGAGAGAGATGGGGGGGAGATACGCAGTATTTT. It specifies CATSRERWGGDTQYF.

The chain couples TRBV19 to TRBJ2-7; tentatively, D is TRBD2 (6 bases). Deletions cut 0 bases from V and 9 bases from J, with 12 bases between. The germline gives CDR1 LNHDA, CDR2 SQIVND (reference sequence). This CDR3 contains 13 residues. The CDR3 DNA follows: TGTGCCAGTAGTATAGACTCTCCGGGAGTGCAGTACTTC. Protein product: CASSIDSPGVQYF.

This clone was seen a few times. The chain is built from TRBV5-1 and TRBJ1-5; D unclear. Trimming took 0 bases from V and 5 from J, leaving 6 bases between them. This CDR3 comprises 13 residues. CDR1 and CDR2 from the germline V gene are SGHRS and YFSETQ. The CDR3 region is CASSLDSHQPQHF. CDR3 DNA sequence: TGCGCCAGCAGCTTGGACTCCCATCAGCCCCAGCATTTT.

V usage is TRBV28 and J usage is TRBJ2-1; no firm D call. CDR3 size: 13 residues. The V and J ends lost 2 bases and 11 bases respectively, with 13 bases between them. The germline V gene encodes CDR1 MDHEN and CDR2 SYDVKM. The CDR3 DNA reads TGTGCCAGCAGTTTAACAGTCCCCATAAAGCAGTTCTTC. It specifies CASSLTVPIKQFF.

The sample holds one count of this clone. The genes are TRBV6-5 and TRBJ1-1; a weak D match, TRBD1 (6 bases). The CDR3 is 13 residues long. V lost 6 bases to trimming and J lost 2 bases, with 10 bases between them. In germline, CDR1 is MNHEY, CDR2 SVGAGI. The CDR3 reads CASSAQGNTEAFF. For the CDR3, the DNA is TGTGCCAGCAGCGCACAGGGAAACACTGAAGCTTTCTTT.

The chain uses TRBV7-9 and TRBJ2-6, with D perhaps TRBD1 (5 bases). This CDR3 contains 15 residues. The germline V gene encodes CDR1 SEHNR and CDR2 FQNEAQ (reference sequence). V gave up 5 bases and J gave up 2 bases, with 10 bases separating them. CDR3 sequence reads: CASSRQYTGANVLTF. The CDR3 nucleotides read TGTGCCAGCAGCCGACAGTACACTGGGGCCAACGTCCTGACTTTC.

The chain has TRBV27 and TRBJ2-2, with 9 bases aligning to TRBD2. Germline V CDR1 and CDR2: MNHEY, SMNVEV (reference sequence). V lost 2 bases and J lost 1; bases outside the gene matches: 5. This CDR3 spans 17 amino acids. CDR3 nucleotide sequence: TGTGCCAGCAGTTTAGTCCAGACTAGCGGGAACACCGGGGAGCTGTTTTTT. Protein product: CASSLVQTSGNTGELFF.

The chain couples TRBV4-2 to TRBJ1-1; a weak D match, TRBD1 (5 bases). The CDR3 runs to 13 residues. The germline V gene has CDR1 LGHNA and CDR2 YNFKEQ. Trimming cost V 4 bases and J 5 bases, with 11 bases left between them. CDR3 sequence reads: CASSPQGKTEAFF. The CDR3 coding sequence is TGTGCCAGCAGCCCCCAGGGAAAGACTGAAGCTTTCTTT.

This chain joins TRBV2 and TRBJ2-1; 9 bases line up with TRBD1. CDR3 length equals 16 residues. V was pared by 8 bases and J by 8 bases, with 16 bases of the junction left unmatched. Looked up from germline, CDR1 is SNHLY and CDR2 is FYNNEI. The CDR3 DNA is TGTGCCAGCTCCCTGGGGCCGGGACAGGGACTCTATGAGCAGTTCTTC. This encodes CASSLGPGQGLYEQFF.

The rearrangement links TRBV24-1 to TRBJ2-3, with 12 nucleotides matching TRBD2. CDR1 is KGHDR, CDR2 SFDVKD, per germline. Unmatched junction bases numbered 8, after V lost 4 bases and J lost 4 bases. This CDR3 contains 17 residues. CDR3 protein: CATSDSLAGGPADTQYF. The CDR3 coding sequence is TGTGCCACCAGTGACTCGCTAGCGGGAGGGCCCGCAGATACGCAGTATTTT.

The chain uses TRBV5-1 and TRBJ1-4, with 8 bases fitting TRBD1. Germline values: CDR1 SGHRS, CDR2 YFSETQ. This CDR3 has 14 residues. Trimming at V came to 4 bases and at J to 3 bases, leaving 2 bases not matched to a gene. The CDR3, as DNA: TGCGCCAGCAGCACAGGGGGGGCTAATGAAAAACTGTTTTTT. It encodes CASSTGGANEKLFF.

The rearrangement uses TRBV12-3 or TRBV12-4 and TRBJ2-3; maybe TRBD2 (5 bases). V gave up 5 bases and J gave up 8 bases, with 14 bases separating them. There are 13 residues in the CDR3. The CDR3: CASSPREHGTQYF. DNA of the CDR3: TGTGCCAGCAGTCCCCGGGAACACGGTACGCAGTATTTT.

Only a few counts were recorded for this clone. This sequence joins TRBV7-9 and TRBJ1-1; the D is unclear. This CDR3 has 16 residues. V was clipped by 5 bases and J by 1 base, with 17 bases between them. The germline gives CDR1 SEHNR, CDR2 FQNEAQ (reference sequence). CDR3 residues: CASSPSRVLENTEAFF. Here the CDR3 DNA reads TGTGCCAGCAGCCCCTCGCGGGTTCTGGAGAACACTGAAGCTTTCTTT.

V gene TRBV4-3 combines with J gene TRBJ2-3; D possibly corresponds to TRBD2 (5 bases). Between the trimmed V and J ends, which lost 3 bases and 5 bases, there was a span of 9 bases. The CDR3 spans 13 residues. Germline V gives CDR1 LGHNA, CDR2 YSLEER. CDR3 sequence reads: CASSQDSRDTQYF. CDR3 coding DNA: TGCGCCAGCAGCCAGGACTCGAGAGATACGCAGTATTTT.

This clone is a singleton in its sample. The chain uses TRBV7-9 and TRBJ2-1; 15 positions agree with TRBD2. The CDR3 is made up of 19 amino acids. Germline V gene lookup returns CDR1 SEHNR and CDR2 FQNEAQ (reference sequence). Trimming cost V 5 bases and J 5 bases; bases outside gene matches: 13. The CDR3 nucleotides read TGTGCCAGCAGCACACCGGGACTAGCGGGGGGCCTCCAGAACAATGAGCAGTTCTTC. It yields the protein CASSTPGLAGGLQNNEQFF.

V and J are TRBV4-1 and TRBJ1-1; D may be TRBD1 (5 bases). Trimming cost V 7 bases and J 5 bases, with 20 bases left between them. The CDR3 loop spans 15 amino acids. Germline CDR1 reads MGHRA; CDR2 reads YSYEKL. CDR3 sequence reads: CASTPLLGGGTEAFF. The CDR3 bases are TGCGCCAGCACCCCACTGTTGGGGGGAGGAACTGAAGCTTTCTTT.

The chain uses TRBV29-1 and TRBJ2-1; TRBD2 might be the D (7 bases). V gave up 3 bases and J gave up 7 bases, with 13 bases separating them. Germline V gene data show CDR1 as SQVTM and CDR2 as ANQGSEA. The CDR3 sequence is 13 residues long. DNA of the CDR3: TGCAGCGTTGATAGCAGGGGAGGGAATGAGCAGTTCTTC. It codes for CSVDSRGGNEQFF.

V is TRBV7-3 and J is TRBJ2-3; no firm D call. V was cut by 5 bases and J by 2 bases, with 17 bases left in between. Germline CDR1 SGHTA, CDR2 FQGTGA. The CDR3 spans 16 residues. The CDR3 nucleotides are TGTGCCAGCAGCCCTTGCCGAGTGTCCCCCACAGATACGCAGTATTTT. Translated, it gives CASSPCRVSPTDTQYF.

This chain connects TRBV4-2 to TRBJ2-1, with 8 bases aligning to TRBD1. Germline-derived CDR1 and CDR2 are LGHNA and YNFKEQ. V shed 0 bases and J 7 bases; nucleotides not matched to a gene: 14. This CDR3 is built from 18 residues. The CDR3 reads CASSQDPLPMTGVNEQFF. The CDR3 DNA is TGTGCCAGCAGCCAAGACCCCCTTCCCATGACAGGGGTAAATGAGCAGTTCTTC.

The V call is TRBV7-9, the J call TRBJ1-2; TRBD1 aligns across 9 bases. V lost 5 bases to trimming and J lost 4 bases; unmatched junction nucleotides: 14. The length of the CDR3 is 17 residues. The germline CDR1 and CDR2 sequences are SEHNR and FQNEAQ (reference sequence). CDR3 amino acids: CASSRGTGTTPPYGYTF. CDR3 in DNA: TGTGCCAGCAGCCGCGGGACAGGGACGACCCCGCCCTATGGCTACACCTTC.

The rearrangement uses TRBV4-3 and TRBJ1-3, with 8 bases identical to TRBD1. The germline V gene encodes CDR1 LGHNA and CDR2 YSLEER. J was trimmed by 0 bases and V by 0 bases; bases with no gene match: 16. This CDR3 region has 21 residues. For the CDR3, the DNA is TGCGCCAGCAGCCAAGATTTATTAGGGGACAGGACTTTTCTCTCTGGAAACACCATATATTTT. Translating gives CASSQDLLGDRTFLSGNTIYF.